This section outlines one T cell receptor (beta chain) sequence together with its context. The antigen is unknown. This entry is derived from a study of T cell responses to AZD1222 COVID-19 vaccine. For the study at large: Doses given second, at about 4 or about 12 weeks, were pooled.

Findings and caveats of the study: The study reported that nearly half of spike-specific TCRs target unmutated variant regions. Donors were largely white British and mainly female; clonal diversity was possibly underestimated. At baseline, just a handful of AZD1222 recipients tested seropositive.

CDR1 is SGHNT, CDR2 YYREEE, per germline (reference sequence). The CDR3 has 17 residues. With V trimmed by 0 bases and J by 5 bases, 8 bases remained unmatched. Method: immunoSEQ multiplex PCR; TCRdb's copy keeps in-frame clones and lacks some. The table has 150,000 or so clones, 85% to 95% seen once; the top ten hold under 2%. Sequenced here: peripheral blood, sampled on day 0 of AZD1222 vaccination. The source of this sequence is an adult in good health. The chain combines TRBV5-4 with TRBJ2-2; TRBD2 matches at 9 bases. CDR3 DNA: TGTGCCAGCAGCTTGGCCGGCGGGGGGGCCGGTACCGGGGAGCTGTTTTTT. Translation gives CASSLAGGGAGTGELFF.